This TCR beta chain was recorded in a study of neurological immune-mediated disorders. The CDR3 is 17 residues long. Trimming removed 0 bases from V and 5 bases from J; junction bases left unmatched: 13. CDR1 and CDR2 from the germline V gene are SGDLS and YYNGEE. At least ten counts were recorded for this clonotype. The sorted-subset TCR libraries were prepared using 750,000 to 1,000,000 CD4+ or CD8+ T cells as the starting material. The team produced cDNA through 5'RACE using 10-nucleotide random UMIs. TCRdb re-called the 5' RACE reads with MiXCR, one entry per CDR3 protein. The table includes 20,000 to 25,000 distinct CDR3 sequences, 6.2% detected once.

The clonotype was recovered from a man younger than 35 in good health. V is TRBV9 and J is TRBJ2-5, with 7 bases identical to TRBD2. The sequenced sample consisted of CD8+ T cells from blood. CDR3 amino acids: CASSVGWGGTIFETQYF. CDR3 sequence (DNA): TGTGCCAGCAGCGTAGGGTGGGGCGGGACTATCTTCGAGACCCAGTACTTC.